The 26 T cell receptor beta chains below were found in one sample sequenced in a study of siplizumab effects on memory and regulatory T cells. Sequenced by immunoSEQ multiplex PCR; TCRdb stores in-frame clones only, minus some. This sample has roughly 62,000 clones, with less than 80% found just once. The sample comprised memory CD4+ T cells sorted from blood. The receptors originated from a human donor in good health.

This clone is a singleton in its sample. The V and J genes are TRBV19 and TRBJ1-5; tentative D call: TRBD1 (6 bases). The CDR3 has 16 residues. From germline, CDR1 is LNHDA and CDR2 SQIVND (reference sequence). V dropped 3 bases and J dropped 0 bases, with 12 bases sitting between them. Written as DNA, the CDR3 is TGTGCCAGTAGTATGGCGGGGGCCTATAGCAATCAGCCCCAGCATTTT. Its translation is CASSMAGAYSNQPQHF.

This rearrangement joins TRBV5-5 to TRBJ2-3; unclear D gene. CDR3 length: 12 amino acids. Germline V gene data show CDR1 as SGHKS and CDR2 as YYEKEE (reference sequence). Trimming took 2 bases from V and 6 from J, leaving 7 bases between them. This chain's CDR3 is CASSFLSDTQYF. CDR3 DNA: TGTGCCAGCAGCTTTTTATCGGATACGCAGTATTTT.

The chain links TRBV2 to TRBJ1-4; D remains ambiguous. The V and J ends lost 1 base and 4 bases respectively, with 7 bases between them. Germline V gene sequence: CDR1 SNHLY, CDR2 FYNNEI. The CDR3 runs to 14 residues. The CDR3 DNA sequence: TGTGCCAGCAGTGAAGATGGCAGTAATGAAAAACTGTTTTTT. Translated, it gives CASSEDGSNEKLFF. Full variable domain (outside the CDR3, taken from reference TRBV2 and TRBJ1-4): EPEVTQTPSHQVTQMGQEVILRCVPISNHLYFYWYRQILGQKVEFLVSFYNNEISEKSEIFDDQFSVERPDGSNFTLKIRSTKLEDSAMYFCASSEDGSNEKLFFGSGTQLSVL.

The chain couples TRBV7-6 to TRBJ2-3; D gene ambiguous. The CDR3 length is 15 residues. CDR1 is SGHVS and CDR2 is FNYEAQ in the germline V gene. V was trimmed by 4 bases and J by 2 bases, leaving 13 bases between them. CDR3 DNA: TGTGCCAGCAGCTACAGCCTTTCCCCCACAGATACGCAGTATTTT. This gives the protein CASSYSLSPTDTQYF.

The chain joins TRBV7-9 to TRBJ2-2; TRBD1 might be the D (6 bases). Germline CDR1 SEHNR, CDR2 FQNEAQ (reference sequence). CDR3 length: 15 amino acids. The V end lost 8 bases, the J end lost 0 bases, and 13 bases lay between the germline ends. The DNA of the CDR3 is TGTGCCAGCGTACCGGGACAACCGAACACCGGGGAGCTGTTTTTT. This gives the protein CASVPGQPNTGELFF.

Notes on this clone: Other DNA sequences in this sample translate to the same CDR3. This rearrangement joins TRBV5-1 to TRBJ2-7; 9 positions agree with TRBD1. Trimming took 4 bases from V and 4 from J; bases not matched to a gene: 9. This CDR3 comprises 15 residues. Germline values: CDR1 SGHRS, CDR2 YFSETQ. CDR3 sequence (DNA): TGCGCCAGCAGCCTCTCCGGGACAGGGACGTACGAGCAGTACTTC. Encoded protein: CASSLSGTGTYEQYF.

The chain carries TRBV5-1 and TRBJ2-5; possible D gene TRBD2, 5 bases. V shed 0 bases and J shed 1 base, with 13 bases lying between them. Looked up from germline, CDR1 is SGHRS and CDR2 is YFSETQ. The length of the CDR3 is 16 residues. CDR3 DNA sequence: TGCGCCAGCAGCTTGGACCCGCTAGCCGTCCAAGAGACCCAGTACTTC. It encodes CASSLDPLAVQETQYF.

The chain combines TRBV28 with TRBJ2-5; no clear D. Germline V gene sequence: CDR1 MDHEN, CDR2 SYDVKM. CDR3 size: 15 residues. The V and J ends lost 3 bases and 2 bases respectively, with 13 bases between them. CDR3 loop: CASSFQQVGQETQYF. Here the CDR3 DNA reads TGTGCCAGCAGTTTTCAGCAGGTGGGGCAAGAGACCCAGTACTTC.

The V and J genes are TRBV4-2 and TRBJ2-7, with 7 positions matching TRBD2. V shed 5 bases, J shed 5 bases, and the junction held 12 bases outside the gene matches. The CDR3 has 15 amino acids. Looked up from germline, CDR1 is LGHNA and CDR2 is YNFKEQ. This CDR3 reads CASSGTTSSNDEQYF. The DNA of the CDR3 is TGTGCCAGCAGCGGGACTACCTCCTCGAACGACGAGCAGTACTTC.

This clone was observed a few times. The V gene is TRBV29-1, the J gene TRBJ2-7; D gene ambiguous. With 6 bases removed from V and 7 bases from J, the gap between germline ends came to 16 bases. This CDR3 is 12 amino acids long. CDR1 and CDR2 from the germline V gene are SQVTM and ANQGSEA. The CDR3 DNA follows: TGCAGCGTGGATACCGGGCCTCTTGAGCAGTACTTC. This encodes CSVDTGPLEQYF.

The genes are TRBV28 and TRBJ1-1; D ambiguous. This CDR3 contains 11 residues. Germline V lookup: CDR1 MDHEN, CDR2 SYDVKM. V was trimmed by 9 bases and J by 6 bases, leaving 11 bases between them. DNA for the CDR3: TGTGCCAGTCTAAGGGTGGCTGAAGCTTTCTTT. It is translated as CASLRVAEAFF.

The chain carries TRBV28 and TRBJ2-1, with D perhaps TRBD2 (6 bases). CDR3 length equals 18 residues. The V end was cut by 6 bases, the J end by 7 bases, with 28 bases between. The germline CDR1 and CDR2 sequences are MDHEN and SYDVKM. The CDR3 spells CASRGRGNSGTVGNEQFF. The DNA for the CDR3 is TGTGCCAGCAGGGGACGGGGGAACAGTGGAACAGTCGGGAATGAGCAGTTCTTC.

The V call is TRBV18, the J call TRBJ1-3, with D possibly being TRBD1 (5 bases). The germline V gene has CDR1 KGHSH and CDR2 LQKENI. V gave up 6 bases and J gave up 0 bases, with 12 bases separating them. This CDR3 comprises 15 residues. CDR3 region: CASSEGRSSGNTIYF. The CDR3 DNA is TGTGCCAGCTCGGAGGGACGGAGCTCTGGAAACACCATATATTTT. The complete variable domain, with remaining parts taken from reference TRBV18 and TRBJ1-3, reads NAGVMQNPRHLVRRRGQEARLRCSPMKGHSHVYWYRQLPEEGLKFMVYLQKENIIDESGMPKERFSAEFPKEGPSILRIQQVVRGDSAAYFCASSEGRSSGNTIYFGEGSWLTVV.

The chain uses TRBV7-3 and TRBJ1-3; D is perhaps TRBD1 (6 bases). Trimming took off 1 base at V and 2 bases at J, with 15 bases between the two ends. Germline values: CDR1 SGHTA, CDR2 FQGTGA. The CDR3 sequence is 17 residues long. CDR3 in amino acids: CASSLMGRQATGNTIYF. CDR3 nucleotide sequence: TGTGCCAGCAGCTTAATGGGTAGACAGGCAACTGGAAACACCATATATTTT.

This rearrangement joins TRBV11-2 to TRBJ2-7, with D unresolved. The germline V gene encodes CDR1 SGHAT and CDR2 FQNNGV. CDR3 length: 15 residues. V lost 3 bases and J lost 0, with 12 bases in between. The CDR3 DNA reads as TGTGCCAGCAGCTTTACAGAAAAGGCCTCCTACGAGCAGTACTTC. Translating it yields CASSFTEKASYEQYF.

The J gene is TRBJ1-1, the V gene TRBV18; 7 bases line up with TRBD1. Germline values: CDR1 KGHSH, CDR2 LQKENI. J lost 3 bases, V lost 5 bases, and 6 bases had no gene match. The CDR3 totals 14 residues. CDR3 region: CASSWADRYTEAFF. The CDR3 DNA reads as TGTGCCAGCTCATGGGCGGACAGGTACACTGAAGCTTTCTTT. The entire variable domain, with the rest obtained from reference TRBV18 and TRBJ1-1, is as follows: NAGVMQNPRHLVRRRGQEARLRCSPMKGHSHVYWYRQLPEEGLKFMVYLQKENIIDESGMPKERFSAEFPKEGPSILRIQQVVRGDSAAYFCASSWADRYTEAFFGQGTRLTVV.

V and J are TRBV30 and TRBJ1-2; D is ambiguous. Germline V gene data show CDR1 as GTSNPN and CDR2 as SVGIG (reference sequence). Trimming removed 4 bases from V and 0 bases from J, with 24 bases in between. The CDR3 sequence is 18 residues long. CDR3 nucleotides: TGTGCCTGGATCGACAAAACTGGTATTGGTCTTGCTAACTATGGCTACACCTTC. Translation: CAWIDKTGIGLANYGYTF.

CDR3 nucleotide sequence: TGTGCCAGCAGGGGAGGGAACGGAAACACCATATATTTT. It yields the protein CASRGGNGNTIYF. This chain uses TRBV6-5 with TRBJ1-3; D gene unclear. Germline V gene data show CDR1 as MNHEY and CDR2 as SVGAGI. Trimming removed 6 bases at V and 4 bases at J, with 10 bases between. CDR3 size: 13 residues.

This sequence joins TRBV7-2 and TRBJ2-1; the match to TRBD2 covers 7 bases. Per germline, CDR1 SGHTA and CDR2 FQGNSA. There are 14 residues in the CDR3. The junction had 8 bases not matched to a gene; V was cut back by 4 bases and J by 8 bases. CDR3 DNA sequence: TGTGCCAGCAGCTCGACTAGCTCTGGCGATGAGCAGTTCTTC. Its translation: CASSSTSSGDEQFF.

The chain recombines TRBV10-3 with TRBJ2-7; TRBD1 matches at 11 bases. Per germline, CDR1 ENHRY and CDR2 SYGVKD. The CDR3 is 16 residues long. Trimming cost V 5 bases and J 4 bases; bases outside gene matches: 10. CDR3 sequence (DNA): TGTGCCATCAGTCGGTTTCCCGGGACAGGGGGATACGAGCAGTACTTC. Its protein is CAISRFPGTGGYEQYF.

The chain combines TRBV7-9 with TRBJ2-5, with 10 bases aligning to TRBD2. V lost 4 bases and J lost 5; bases outside the gene matches: 7. Germline CDR1 and CDR2: SEHNR and FQNEAQ (reference sequence). This CDR3 spans 15 amino acids. The CDR3 region has the DNA TGTGCCAGCAGCTACACTAGCGGGGTGACGGAGACCCAGTACTTC. The encoded protein is CASSYTSGVTETQYF.

The V gene is TRBV2, the J gene TRBJ1-2; TRBD1 matches at 8 bases. Trimming cost V 4 bases and J 5 bases; bases outside gene matches: 9. Germline CDR1 reads SNHLY; CDR2 reads FYNNEI. The CDR3 totals 15 residues. Here the CDR3 DNA reads TGTGCCAGCAGTGCAGACAGGGGAGCCGTATATGGCTACACCTTC. Translating gives CASSADRGAVYGYTF. Based on the CDR3 plus reference TRBV2 and TRBJ1-2, the full variable domain is EPEVTQTPSHQVTQMGQEVILRCVPISNHLYFYWYRQILGQKVEFLVSFYNNEISEKSEIFDDQFSVERPDGSNFTLKIRSTKLEDSAMYFCASSADRGAVYGYTFGSGTRLTVV.

V is TRBV19 and J is TRBJ2-1; 9 bases agree with TRBD1. Germline V lookup: CDR1 LNHDA, CDR2 SQIVND (reference sequence). This CDR3 is 16 amino acids long. V lost 4 bases to trimming and J lost 0 bases; unmatched junction nucleotides: 4. The CDR3 here is CASSTGTGSSYNEQFF. The CDR3 DNA is TGTGCCAGTAGTACCGGGACAGGGAGCTCCTACAATGAGCAGTTCTTC. The full variable domain, in which reference TRBV19 and TRBJ2-1 provide the parts outside the CDR3, is DGGITQSPKYLFRKEGQNVTLSCEQNLNHDAMYWYRQDPGQGLRLIYYSQIVNDFQKGDIAEGYSVSREKKESFPLTVTSAQKNPTAFYLCASSTGTGSSYNEQFFGPGTRLTVL.

The chain carries TRBV5-4 and TRBJ2-6; D is possibly TRBD1 or TRBD2 (7 bases each). Germline V gene lookup returns CDR1 SGHNT and CDR2 YYREEE (reference sequence). This CDR3 is 16 amino acids long. V was pared by 5 bases and J by 2 bases, with 14 bases between. The CDR3 DNA reads as TGTGCCAGCAGTGCAGGGGGGGCAGCTGGGGCCAACGTCCTGACTTTC. Protein product: CASSAGGAAGANVLTF.

The gene calls are TRBV7-9 and TRBJ1-1; the D is unclear. This CDR3 region has 13 residues. With 4 bases removed from V and 8 bases from J, the gap between germline ends came to 14 bases. Germline CDR1 is SEHNR and CDR2 is FQNEAQ (reference sequence). The CDR3, as DNA: TGTGCCAGCAGCTCCTACTGGGAGCCAGAAGCTTTCTTT. Amino acids: CASSSYWEPEAFF.

CDR3 sequence (DNA): TGTGCCAGCAGTCGACAGGAGGCAAAGGGCGGGGAGCTGTTTTTT. This codes for CASSRQEAKGGELFF. The chain combines TRBV2 with TRBJ2-2, with TRBD1 as a possible D gene (6 bases). The CDR3 length is 15 residues. V lost 5 bases and J 7 bases, leaving 17 bases between the germline ends. Germline-derived CDR1 and CDR2 are SNHLY and FYNNEI.